This passage covers 2 T cell receptor beta chains from one sample sequenced in a study of blood T cell repertoires in COVID-19. Clones were sequenced by immunoSEQ multiplex PCR, and TCRdb holds only the in-frame ones, with some missing. Of approximately 32,000 clones detected, just over 90% appear once; the ten largest clones hold around 3.6%. The sample was peripheral blood. These receptors were collected from a man aged 55 to 70 with acute or convalescent COVID-19.

J is TRBJ1-3 and V is TRBV5-8; possible D gene TRBD1, 5 bases. Deletions cut 0 bases from V and 0 bases from J, with 7 bases between. The CDR3 is 15 amino acids. CDR1 and CDR2 from the germline V gene are SGHTS and YDEGEE. The CDR3 coding sequence is TGTGCCAGCAGCTTGGTGGGGCGCTCTGGAAACACCATATATTTT. This encodes CASSLVGRSGNTIYF.

The chain is built from TRBV5-4 and TRBJ1-2, with D tentatively TRBD1 (5 bases). CDR1 and CDR2 (germline): SGHNT, YYREEE (reference sequence). The V and J ends lost 4 bases and 0 bases respectively, with 13 bases between them. The CDR3 spans 15 residues. The CDR3 nucleotides read TGTGCCAGCAGCCCGGGACTCAAAGCTAACTATGGCTACACCTTC. Translated: CASSPGLKANYGYTF.